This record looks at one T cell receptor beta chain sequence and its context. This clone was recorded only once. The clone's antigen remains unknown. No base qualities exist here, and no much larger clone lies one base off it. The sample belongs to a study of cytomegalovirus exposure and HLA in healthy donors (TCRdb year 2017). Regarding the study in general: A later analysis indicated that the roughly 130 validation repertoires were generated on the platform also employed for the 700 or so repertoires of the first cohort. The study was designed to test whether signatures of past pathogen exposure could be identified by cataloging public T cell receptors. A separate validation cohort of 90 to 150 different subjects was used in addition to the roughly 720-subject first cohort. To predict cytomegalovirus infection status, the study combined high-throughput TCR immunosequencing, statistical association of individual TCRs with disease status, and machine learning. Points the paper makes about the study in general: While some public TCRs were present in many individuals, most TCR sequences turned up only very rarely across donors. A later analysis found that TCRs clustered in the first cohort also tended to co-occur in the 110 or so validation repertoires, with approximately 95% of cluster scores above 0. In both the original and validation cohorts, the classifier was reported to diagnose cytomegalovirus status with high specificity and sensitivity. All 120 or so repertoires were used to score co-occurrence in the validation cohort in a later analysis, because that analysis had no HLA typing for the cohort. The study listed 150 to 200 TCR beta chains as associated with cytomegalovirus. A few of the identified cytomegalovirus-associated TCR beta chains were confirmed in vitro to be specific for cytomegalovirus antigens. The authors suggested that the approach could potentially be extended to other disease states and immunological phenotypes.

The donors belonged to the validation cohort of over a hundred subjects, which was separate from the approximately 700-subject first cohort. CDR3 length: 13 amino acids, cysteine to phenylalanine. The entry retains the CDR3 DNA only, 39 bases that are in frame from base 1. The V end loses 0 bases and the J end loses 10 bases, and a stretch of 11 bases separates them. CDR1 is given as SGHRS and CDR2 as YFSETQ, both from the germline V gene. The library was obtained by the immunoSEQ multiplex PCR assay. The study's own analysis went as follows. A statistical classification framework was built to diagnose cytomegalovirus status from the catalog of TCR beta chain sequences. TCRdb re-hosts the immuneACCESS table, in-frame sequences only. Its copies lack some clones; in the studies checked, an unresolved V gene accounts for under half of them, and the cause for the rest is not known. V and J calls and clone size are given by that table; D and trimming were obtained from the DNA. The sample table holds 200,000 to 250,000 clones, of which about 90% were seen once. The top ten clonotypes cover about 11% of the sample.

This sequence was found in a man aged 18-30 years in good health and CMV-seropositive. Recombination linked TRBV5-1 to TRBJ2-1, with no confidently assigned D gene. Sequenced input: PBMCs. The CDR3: CASSLVGQWEQFF. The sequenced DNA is TGCGCCAGCAGCTTGGTTGGTCAGTGGGAGCAGTTCTTC.